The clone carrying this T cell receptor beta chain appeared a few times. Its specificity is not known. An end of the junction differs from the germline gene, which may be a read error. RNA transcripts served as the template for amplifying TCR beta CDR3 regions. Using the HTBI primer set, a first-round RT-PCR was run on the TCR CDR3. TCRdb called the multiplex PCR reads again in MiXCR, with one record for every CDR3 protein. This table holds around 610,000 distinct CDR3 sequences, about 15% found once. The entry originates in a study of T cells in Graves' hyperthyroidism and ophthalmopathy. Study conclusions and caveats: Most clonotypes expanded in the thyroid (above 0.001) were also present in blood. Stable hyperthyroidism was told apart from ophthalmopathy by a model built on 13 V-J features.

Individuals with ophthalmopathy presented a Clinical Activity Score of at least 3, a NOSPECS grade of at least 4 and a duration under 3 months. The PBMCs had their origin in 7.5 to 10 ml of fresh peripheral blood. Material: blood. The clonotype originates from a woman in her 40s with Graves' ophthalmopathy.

The CDR3 bases are TGTGCCAGTAGTGTAGAGGACAGGCTTCAGCCCCAGCATTTT. The encoded protein is CASSVEDRLQPQHF. The genes are TRBV19 and TRBJ1-5; 7 nucleotides align to TRBD1. The germline gives CDR1 LNHDA, CDR2 SQIVND (reference sequence). This CDR3 is 14 amino acids long.